This entry features one T cell receptor (beta chain) sequence. V lost 2 bases, J lost 0 bases, and 10 bases lay in between. CDR1 and CDR2 (germline): MDHEN, SYDVKM. The CDR3 spans 15 residues. The data stem from a study of shared clonotypes between healthy human individuals. The donors were all Caucasian adults (living in Nashville, Tennessee). TCRdb's table, derived via immunoSEQ multiplex PCR, lists solely in-frame clones and lacks some. The table records fewer than 1.8 million clones, about 98.5% of them present only once. The sequenced sample consisted of naive CD4+ T cells sorted from blood. The subset: CD45RA+ positively selected. This clonotype was sampled from a man aged 25 to 40 in good health. This rearrangement joins TRBV28 to TRBJ2-5; D is undetermined. The CDR3 nucleotides read TGTGCCAGCAGTTTACGTAGGGTCTACCAAGAGACCCAGTACTTC. Amino acid sequence: CASSLRRVYQETQYF.